This TCR beta chain was identified during a study of blood T cell repertoires in COVID-19. In the study overall: The cDNA or gDNA used as material had been derived from T cells, B-cell-depleted T cells, or PBMCs.

Repertoires were generated with immunoSEQ multiplex PCR, while TCRdb's copy carries only in-frame clones and drops some. The sample includes around 140,000 clones, roughly 88% of them seen just once. Trimming cost V 4 bases and J 8 bases; bases outside gene matches: 7. The V gene's germline CDR1 is SGHDT and CDR2 YYEEEE. The CDR3 contains 13 residues. V usage is TRBV5-6 and J usage is TRBJ1-2; 8 bases agree with TRBD1. What was sequenced was peripheral blood. The sequence was collected from a man aged 60 to 75 with active or convalescent COVID-19. The chain's CDR3 is CASSTGQGRGYTF. CDR3 coding DNA: TGTGCCAGCAGCACCGGACAGGGCCGAGGCTACACCTTC.